Following are 23 T cell receptor beta chains from one sample sequenced in a study of blood T cells in healthy people across ages. Together with a sample-barcoded 5' primer, a J-beta primer mix was included in a second PCR lasting roughly 6 to 12 cycles. TCRdb processed the 5' RACE reads anew with MiXCR; each CDR3 protein has one entry. The table lists over 600,000 distinct CDR3 sequences, over 40% of them singletons. Sequencing was carried out using blood. Receptor source: a man older than 75 in good health.

The count of this clonotype is one. The chain couples TRBV6-2 or TRBV6-3 to TRBJ2-7; 7 bases fit TRBD2. V was clipped by 8 bases and J by 6 bases; unmatched bases: 10. This CDR3 has 13 residues. Germline V gives CDR1 MNHEY, CDR2 SVGEGT. This CDR3 is CASRAGTGGEQYF. CDR3 DNA sequence: TGTGCCAGCCGGGCCGGGACGGGGGGCGAGCAGTACTTC.

This clonotype was counted between two and nine times. This chain connects TRBV15 to TRBJ2-2; a possible D gene is TRBD1 (5 bases). CDR1 and CDR2 from the germline V gene are LNHNV and YYDKDF (reference sequence). The CDR3 consists of 17 residues. V was cut by 0 bases and J by 0 bases, with 11 bases left in between. The CDR3 nucleotides are TGTGCCACCAGCAGAGATAAGGACACCGCGAACACCGGGGAGCTGTTTTTT. Amino acids: CATSRDKDTANTGELFF.

The J gene is TRBJ2-5, the V gene TRBV4-1; TRBD2 matches 9 bases. This CDR3 region has 17 residues. Germline CDR1 and CDR2: MGHRA and YSYEKL. Trimming took 0 bases from V and 4 from J; bases not matched to a gene: 9. CDR3 region: CASSQDRAGGPRETQYF. The CDR3, as DNA: TGCGCCAGCAGCCAAGATCGCGCGGGGGGGCCTAGAGAGACCCAGTACTTC.

This clonotype appeared a few times. This rearrangement joins TRBV20-1 to TRBJ1-1; 7 nucleotides line up with TRBD1. Germline V gene sequence: CDR1 DFQATT, CDR2 SNEGSKA (reference sequence). The CDR3 runs to 12 residues. The junction had 6 bases not matched to a gene; V was cut back by 5 bases and J by 6 bases. CDR3 sequence: CSAAQGDPEAFF. The CDR3 DNA follows: TGCAGTGCTGCCCAGGGGGACCCTGAAGCTTTCTTT.

With respect to this clonotype: One base away lies a much larger clone, so this may be a sequencing read error. The chain recombines TRBV4-2 with TRBJ2-5; D is perhaps TRBD2 (5 bases). The CDR3 is 14 amino acids. The germline V gene encodes CDR1 LGHNA and CDR2 YNFKEQ. Deletions cut 1 base from V and 9 bases from J, with 15 bases between. In nucleotides, the CDR3 is TGTGCCAGCAGCCAAGTTAGCAAAGTGGAGGCCCAGTACTTC. It specifies CASSQVSKVEAQYF.

This clonotype has a handful of counts. V usage is TRBV12-5 and J usage is TRBJ1-1, with a weak D call TRBD1 (5 bases). V was cut by 2 bases and J by 2 bases, with 9 bases left in between. Germline V lookup: CDR1 LGHNT, CDR2 FRNRAP. The CDR3 contains 14 residues. The CDR3, as DNA: TGTGCTAGTGGTTTGTTCGGGGGTAACACTGAAGCTTTCTTT. It is translated as CASGLFGGNTEAFF.

The V call is TRBV5-1, the J call TRBJ2-1; TRBD2 aligns across 11 bases. The V gene end was trimmed by 0 bases and the J gene end by 8 bases; junction bases not matched to a gene: 10. CDR3 length equals 17 residues. The germline V gene encodes CDR1 SGHRS and CDR2 YFSETQ. The CDR3 sequence: CASSLAVTSGGGDEQFF. The CDR3 nucleotides read TGCGCCAGCAGCTTGGCTGTCACTAGCGGGGGAGGGGATGAGCAGTTCTTC.

CDR3 protein: CASSQDGTGDGQFF. The CDR3 DNA follows: TGCGCCAGCAGCCAAGACGGGACAGGGGATGGGCAGTTCTTC. The V and J genes are TRBV4-1 and TRBJ2-1; 10 bases line up with TRBD1. V was clipped by 0 bases and J by 12 bases; unmatched bases: 5. Germline V CDR1 and CDR2: MGHRA, YSYEKL. The CDR3 runs to 14 residues.

The V gene is TRBV2, the J gene TRBJ1-4; no definite D call. Germline CDR1 is SNHLY and CDR2 is FYNNEI. The CDR3 consists of 14 residues. Trimming pared 5 bases from V and 0 bases from J, leaving 7 bases between. For the CDR3, the DNA is TGTGCCAGCAGTCAGCTATCAACTAATGAAAAACTGTTTTTT. Its protein is CASSQLSTNEKLFF.

In nucleotides, the CDR3 is TGCAGTGCTAGAGATCTTCGGCAGATCAATCAGCCCCAGCATTTT. As protein: CSARDLRQINQPQHF. The J gene is TRBJ1-5, the V gene TRBV20-1; the D is unclear. The CDR3 totals 15 residues. Trimming cost V 0 bases and J 3 bases, with 12 bases left between them. In germline, CDR1 is DFQATT, CDR2 SNEGSKA (reference sequence).

With respect to this clonotype: A read error is possible here, since a much larger clone lies one base away. J is TRBJ2-5 and V is TRBV7-2; a possible D gene is TRBD2 (6 bases). The CDR3 is made up of 14 amino acids. V gave up 5 bases and J gave up 3 bases, with 13 bases separating them. Per the germline V gene, CDR1 is SGHTA and CDR2 is FQGNSA. This CDR3 is CASSMYGGKETQYF. The CDR3 nucleotides read TGTGCCAGCAGCATGTACGGGGGTAAAGAGACCCAGTACTTC.

In this sample, this clonotype turned up a few times. The chain has TRBV6-5 and TRBJ2-7, with D unclear. Between the trimmed V and J ends, which lost 0 bases and 1 base, there was a span of 16 bases. The CDR3 is 17 residues long. The germline CDR1 and CDR2 sequences are MNHEY and SVGAGI. The CDR3 nucleotides read TGTGCCAGCAGTTACTCGACCCCCACCAGTCATTCCTACGAGCAGTACTTC. Translating gives CASSYSTPTSHSYEQYF.

This clonotype was observed a handful of times. V usage is TRBV7-2 and J usage is TRBJ2-1; a possible D gene is TRBD2 (5 bases). The germline V gene encodes CDR1 SGHTA and CDR2 FQGNSA. Trimming took off 1 base at V and 6 bases at J, with 13 bases between the two ends. This CDR3 has 15 amino acids. CDR3 bases: TGTGCCAGCAGCTTAGTGGGAGACAAACGCAATGAGCAGTTCTTC. Encoded protein: CASSLVGDKRNEQFF.

V usage is TRBV29-1 and J usage is TRBJ2-1; TRBD2 aligns across 11 bases. Germline V gene sequence: CDR1 SQVTM, CDR2 ANQGSEA. V trimming: 5 bases; J trimming: 4 bases; junction bases outside the gene matches: 4. This CDR3 region has 14 residues. CDR3 DNA: TGCAGCGTTAATAGCGGGGGGGCTTACAATGAGCAGTTCTTC. Translated: CSVNSGGAYNEQFF.

Many counts were recorded for this clonotype. This chain joins TRBV7-9 and TRBJ2-4; no reliable D call. The CDR3 covers 13 residues. Trimming took off 5 bases at V and 3 bases at J, with 8 bases between the two ends. Germline CDR1 and CDR2: SEHNR and FQNEAQ (reference sequence). CDR3 coding DNA: TGTGCCAGCAGCGTAATAGGCAAAAACATTCAGTACTTC. It encodes CASSVIGKNIQYF.

This clonotype was observed a few times. The genes are TRBV28 and TRBJ2-3, with 8 bases lining up with TRBD2. The ends lost 8 bases at V and 2 bases at J; junction bases unmatched: 15. Germline CDR1 and CDR2: MDHEN and SYDVKM. The length of the CDR3 is 17 residues. CDR3 DNA sequence: TGTGCCAGCCGGTCCCTTAGCGGGACCCAGGCCACAGATACGCAGTATTTT. Amino acid sequence: CASRSLSGTQATDTQYF. Drawing the rest from reference TRBV28 and TRBJ2-3, the complete variable domain is DVKVTQSSRYLVKRTGEKVFLECVQDMDHENMFWYRQDPGLGLRLIYFSYDVKMKEKGDIPEGYSVSREKKERFSLILESASTNQTSMYLCASRSLSGTQATDTQYFGPGTRLTVL.

The rearrangement uses TRBV7-2 and TRBJ1-2; 8 bases line up with TRBD1. The V gene's germline CDR1 is SGHTA and CDR2 FQGNSA. This CDR3 is 12 amino acids long. The J segment lost 8 bases and the V segment lost 2 bases, leaving 1 base of the junction unmatched. The DNA for the CDR3 is TGTGCCAGCAGCTTAAGACAGGGGGGCTACACCTTC. Its translation is CASSLRQGGYTF.

This clonotype was counted a single time. This chain uses TRBV20-1 with TRBJ2-7, with D unresolved. This CDR3 contains 12 residues. V lost 7 bases, J lost 1 base, and 11 bases lay in between. The germline CDR1 and CDR2 sequences are DFQATT and SNEGSKA (reference sequence). CDR3 sequence: CSVPEGSYEQYF. CDR3 in DNA: TGCAGTGTTCCTGAAGGGTCCTACGAGCAGTACTTC.

The chain is built from TRBV6-2 or TRBV6-3 and TRBJ2-3; 11 nucleotides align to TRBD1. Germline V gene sequence: CDR1 MNHEY, CDR2 SVGEGT. This CDR3 is built from 16 residues. V lost 2 bases, J lost 5 bases, and 6 bases stayed unmatched. The CDR3 reads CASSYVGQGALDTQYF. The CDR3 bases are TGTGCCAGCAGTTACGTAGGACAGGGGGCTTTAGATACGCAGTATTTT.

CDR3 nucleotide sequence: TGTGCCAGCAGCCTGGACACCGGGACTAGCGGAAACATTCAGTACTTC. Translating gives CASSLDTGTSGNIQYF. This sequence joins TRBV7-2 and TRBJ2-4, with 11 nucleotides matching TRBD2. The CDR3 extends over 16 amino acids. Germline V gene lookup returns CDR1 SGHTA and CDR2 FQGNSA. Trimming at V came to 5 bases and at J to 6 bases, leaving 9 bases not matched to a gene.

The chain is built from TRBV12-3 or TRBV12-4 and TRBJ2-1; TRBD2 aligns across 7 bases. The J segment lost 6 bases and the V segment lost 4 bases, leaving 9 bases of the junction unmatched. The CDR3 covers 15 residues. CDR3 sequence reads: CASSSWTRRLNEQFF. CDR3 coding DNA: TGTGCCAGCAGTTCCTGGACTAGGAGGCTCAATGAGCAGTTCTTC.

The chain carries TRBV4-3 and TRBJ1-1, with D unresolved. The germline V gene encodes CDR1 LGHNA and CDR2 YSLEER. The V gene lost 4 bases and the J gene lost 5 bases, with 17 bases spanning the gap. The CDR3 consists of 15 residues. CDR3 in amino acids: CASSRSEAPKTEAFF. DNA of the CDR3: TGCGCCAGCAGCCGCTCGGAGGCCCCCAAAACTGAAGCTTTCTTT.

Remarks on this clonotype: One junction end disagrees with the germline gene, perhaps due to a read error. V and J are TRBV6-4 and TRBJ2-3, with TRBD1 matching over 8 bases. The germline V gene has CDR1 MRHNA and CDR2 SNTAGT. The CDR3 extends over 15 amino acids. As DNA, the CDR3 is TGTGCCAGCAGGGACTCGGACAGGGCCACAGATACGCAGTATTTT. Protein: CASRDSDRATDTQYF.